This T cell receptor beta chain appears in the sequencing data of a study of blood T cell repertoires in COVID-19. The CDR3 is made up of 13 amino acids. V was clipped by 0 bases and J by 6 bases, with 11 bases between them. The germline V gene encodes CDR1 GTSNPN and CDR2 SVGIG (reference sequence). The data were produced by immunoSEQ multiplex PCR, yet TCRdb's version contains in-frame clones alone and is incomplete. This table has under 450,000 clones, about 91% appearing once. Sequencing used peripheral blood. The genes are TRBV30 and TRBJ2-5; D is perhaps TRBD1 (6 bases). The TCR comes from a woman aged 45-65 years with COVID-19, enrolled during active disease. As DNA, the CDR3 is TGTGCCTGGAGTGTACAGGGTAGAAAGACCCAGTACTTC. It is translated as CAWSVQGRKTQYF.